Sequencing of this T cell receptor (beta chain) was carried out in a study of regulatory dendritic cells for organ transplantation. Per the germline V gene, CDR1 is KGHSH and CDR2 is LQKENI. Deletions cut 3 bases from V and 3 bases from J, with 16 bases between. The CDR3 length is 16 residues. TCRdb's copy holds only in-frame clones and misses some; the assay was immunoSEQ multiplex PCR. This sample has 25,000 to 30,000 clones, with about three quarters found just once. The clonotype comes from a human donor in good health. The sequencing input was memory CD4+ T cells from blood. Indicated subset: CD45RO+ memory T cells. This sequence joins TRBV18 and TRBJ2-3; the D gene could be TRBD1 or TRBD2 (5 bases each). In DNA, the CDR3 is TGTGCCAGCTCACCTTTGACAGCCCGAGGGACAGATACGCAGTATTTT. Its protein product is CASSPLTARGTDTQYF.